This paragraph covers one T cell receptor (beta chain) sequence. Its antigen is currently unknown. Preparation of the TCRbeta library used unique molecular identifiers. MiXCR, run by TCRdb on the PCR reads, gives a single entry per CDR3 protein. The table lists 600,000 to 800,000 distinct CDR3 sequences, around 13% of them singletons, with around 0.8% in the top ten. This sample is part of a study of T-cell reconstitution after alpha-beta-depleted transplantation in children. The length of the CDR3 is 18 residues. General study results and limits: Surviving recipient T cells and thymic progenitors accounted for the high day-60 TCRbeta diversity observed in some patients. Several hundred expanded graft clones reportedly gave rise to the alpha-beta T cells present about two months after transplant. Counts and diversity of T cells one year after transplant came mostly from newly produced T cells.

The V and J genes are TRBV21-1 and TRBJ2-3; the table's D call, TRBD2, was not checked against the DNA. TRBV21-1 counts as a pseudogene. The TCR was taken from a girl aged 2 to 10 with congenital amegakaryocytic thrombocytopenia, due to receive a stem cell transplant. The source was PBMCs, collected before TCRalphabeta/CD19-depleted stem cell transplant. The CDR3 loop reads CASSKATNPLAGGDTQYF. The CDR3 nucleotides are TGTGCCAGCAGCAAAGCGACGAACCCTCTAGCGGGTGGAGATACGCAGTATTTT.